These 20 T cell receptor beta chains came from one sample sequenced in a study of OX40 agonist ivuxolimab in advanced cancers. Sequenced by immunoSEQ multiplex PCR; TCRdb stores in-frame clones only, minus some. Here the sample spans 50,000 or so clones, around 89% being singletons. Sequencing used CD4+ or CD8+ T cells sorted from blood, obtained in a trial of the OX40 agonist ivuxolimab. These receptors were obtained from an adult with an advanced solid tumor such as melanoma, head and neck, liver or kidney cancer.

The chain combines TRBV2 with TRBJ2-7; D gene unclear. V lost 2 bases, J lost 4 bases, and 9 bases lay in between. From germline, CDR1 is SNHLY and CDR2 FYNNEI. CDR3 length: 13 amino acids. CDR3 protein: CASSESPDYEQYF. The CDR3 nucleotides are TGTGCCAGCAGTGAATCCCCGGATTACGAGCAGTACTTC.

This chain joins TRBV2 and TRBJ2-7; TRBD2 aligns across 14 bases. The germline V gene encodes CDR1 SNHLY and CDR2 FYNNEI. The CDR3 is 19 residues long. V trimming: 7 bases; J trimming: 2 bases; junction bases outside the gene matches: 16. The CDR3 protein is CASKRGATSGREKTYEQYF. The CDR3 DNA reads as TGTGCCAGCAAACGGGGGGCGACTAGCGGGAGGGAAAAGACCTACGAGCAGTACTTC.

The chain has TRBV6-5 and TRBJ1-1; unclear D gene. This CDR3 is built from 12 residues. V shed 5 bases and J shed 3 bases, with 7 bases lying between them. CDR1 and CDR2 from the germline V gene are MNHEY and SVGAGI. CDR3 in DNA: TGTGCCAGCAGTCCTACAGACACTGAAGCTTTCTTT. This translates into CASSPTDTEAFF.

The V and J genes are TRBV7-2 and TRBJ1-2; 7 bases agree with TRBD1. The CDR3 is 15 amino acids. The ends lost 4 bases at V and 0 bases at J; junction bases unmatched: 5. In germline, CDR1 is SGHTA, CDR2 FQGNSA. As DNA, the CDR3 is TGTGCCAGCAGCTCGGGACAGAGCCCTAACTATGGCTACACCTTC. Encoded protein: CASSSGQSPNYGYTF.

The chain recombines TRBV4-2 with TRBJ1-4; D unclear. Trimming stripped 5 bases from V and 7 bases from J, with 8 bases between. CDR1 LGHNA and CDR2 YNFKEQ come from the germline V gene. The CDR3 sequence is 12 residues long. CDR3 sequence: CASSKLGEKLFF. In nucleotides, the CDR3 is TGTGCCAGCAGCAAACTAGGTGAAAAACTGTTTTTT.

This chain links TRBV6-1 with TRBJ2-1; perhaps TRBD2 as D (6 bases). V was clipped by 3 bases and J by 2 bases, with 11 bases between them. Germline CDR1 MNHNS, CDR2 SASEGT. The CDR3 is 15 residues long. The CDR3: CASSDGGEPYNEQFF. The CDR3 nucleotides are TGTGCCAGCAGTGACGGCGGGGAACCCTACAATGAGCAGTTCTTC.

The CDR3 region is CASSGEGGTQYF. CDR3 DNA: TGTGCCAGCAGCGGCGAGGGAGGGACCCAGTACTTC. This chain connects TRBV9 to TRBJ2-5, with D tentatively TRBD2 (6 bases). V lost 3 bases and J 7 bases, leaving 10 bases between the germline ends. Germline CDR1 SGDLS, CDR2 YYNGEE. The CDR3 contains 12 residues.

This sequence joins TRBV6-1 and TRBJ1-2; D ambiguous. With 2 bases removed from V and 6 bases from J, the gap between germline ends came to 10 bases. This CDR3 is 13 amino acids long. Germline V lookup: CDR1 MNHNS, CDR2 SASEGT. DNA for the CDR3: TGTGCCAGCAGTGAACTCCTATACGATGGCTACACCTTC. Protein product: CASSELLYDGYTF.

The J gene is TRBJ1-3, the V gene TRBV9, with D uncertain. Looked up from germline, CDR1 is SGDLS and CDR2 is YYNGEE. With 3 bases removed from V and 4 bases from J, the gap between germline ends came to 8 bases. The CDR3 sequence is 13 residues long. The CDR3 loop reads CASSGKVGNTIYF. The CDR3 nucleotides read TGTGCCAGCAGCGGAAAAGTGGGAAACACCATATATTTT.

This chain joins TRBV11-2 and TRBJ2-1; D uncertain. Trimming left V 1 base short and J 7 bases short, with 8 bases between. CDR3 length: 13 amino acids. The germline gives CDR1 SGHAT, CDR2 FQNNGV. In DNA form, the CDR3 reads TGTGCCAGCAGCTTAGTGCCCGGTAATGAGCAGTTCTTC. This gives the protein CASSLVPGNEQFF.

The CDR3 here is CSGATGHSGEQYF. CDR3 coding DNA: TGCAGCGGCGCGACGGGACACAGTGGGGAGCAGTACTTC. The chain is built from TRBV29-1 and TRBJ2-7; possibly TRBD1 for D (6 bases). This CDR3 is built from 13 residues. Looked up from germline, CDR1 is SQVTM and CDR2 is ANQGSEA. Trimming stripped 7 bases from V and 7 bases from J, with 20 bases between.

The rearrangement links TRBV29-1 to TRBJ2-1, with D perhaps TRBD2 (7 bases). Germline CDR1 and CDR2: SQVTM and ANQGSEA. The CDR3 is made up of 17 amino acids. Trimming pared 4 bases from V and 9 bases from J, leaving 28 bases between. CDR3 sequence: CSVGLDPSAGAFGEQFF. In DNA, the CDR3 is TGCAGCGTTGGACTTGATCCGTCGGCGGGGGCGTTCGGTGAGCAGTTCTTC.

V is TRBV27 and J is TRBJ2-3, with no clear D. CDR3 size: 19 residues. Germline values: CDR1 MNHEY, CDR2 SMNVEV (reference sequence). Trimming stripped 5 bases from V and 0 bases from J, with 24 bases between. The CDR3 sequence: CASSPLYYGLSGSTDTQYF. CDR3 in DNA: TGTGCCAGCAGTCCACTCTATTATGGGTTATCTGGGAGCACAGATACGCAGTATTTT.

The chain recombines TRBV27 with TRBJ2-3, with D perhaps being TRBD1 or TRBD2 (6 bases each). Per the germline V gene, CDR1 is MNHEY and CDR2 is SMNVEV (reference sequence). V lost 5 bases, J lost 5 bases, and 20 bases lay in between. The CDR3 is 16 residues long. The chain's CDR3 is CASSLPGPRGEDTQYF. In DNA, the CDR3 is TGTGCCAGCAGTCTACCGGGACCTAGGGGGGAAGATACGCAGTATTTT.

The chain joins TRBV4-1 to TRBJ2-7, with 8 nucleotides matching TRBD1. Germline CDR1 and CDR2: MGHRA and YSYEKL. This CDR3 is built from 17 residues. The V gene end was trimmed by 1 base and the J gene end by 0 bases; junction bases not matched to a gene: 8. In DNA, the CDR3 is TGCGCCAGCAGCCAAGCCTTTAGACAGGGGATCTCCTACGAGCAGTACTTC. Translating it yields CASSQAFRQGISYEQYF.

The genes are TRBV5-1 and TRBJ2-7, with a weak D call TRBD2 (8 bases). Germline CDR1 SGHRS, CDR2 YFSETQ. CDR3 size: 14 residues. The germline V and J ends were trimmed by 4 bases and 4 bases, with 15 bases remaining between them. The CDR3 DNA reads TGCGCCAGCAGCACGGTAGCGGGACAGTACGAGCAGTACTTC. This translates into CASSTVAGQYEQYF.

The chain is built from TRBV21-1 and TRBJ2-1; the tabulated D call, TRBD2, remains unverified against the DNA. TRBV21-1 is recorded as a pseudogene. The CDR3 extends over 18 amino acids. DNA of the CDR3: TGTGCCAGCAGCAAATGCGGCGGGGTTCCCGATTCCTACAATGAGCAGTTCTTC. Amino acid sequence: CASSKCGGVPDSYNEQFF.

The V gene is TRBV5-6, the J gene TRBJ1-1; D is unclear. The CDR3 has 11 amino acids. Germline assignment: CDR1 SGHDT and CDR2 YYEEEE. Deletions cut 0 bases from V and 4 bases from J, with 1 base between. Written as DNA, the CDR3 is TGTGCCAGCAGCTTGGGCACTGAAGCTTTCTTT. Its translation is CASSLGTEAFF.

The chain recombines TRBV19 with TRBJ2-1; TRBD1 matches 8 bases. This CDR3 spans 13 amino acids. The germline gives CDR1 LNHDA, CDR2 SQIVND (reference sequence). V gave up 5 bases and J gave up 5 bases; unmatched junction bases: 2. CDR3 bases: TGTGCCAGTAGTGACAGGGGTGACAATGAGCAGTTCTTC. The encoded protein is CASSDRGDNEQFF. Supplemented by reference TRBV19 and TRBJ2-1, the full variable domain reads DGGITQSPKYLFRKEGQNVTLSCEQNLNHDAMYWYRQDPGQGLRLIYYSQIVNDFQKGDIAEGYSVSREKKESFPLTVTSAQKNPTAFYLCASSDRGDNEQFFGPGTRLTVL.

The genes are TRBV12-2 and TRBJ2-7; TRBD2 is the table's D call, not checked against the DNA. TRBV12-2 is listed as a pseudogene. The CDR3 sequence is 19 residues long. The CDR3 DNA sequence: TGTGCAAGTCGTTTTACATTGCCTGAACCGGGATTCGTTAGGCACGAGCAGTACTTC. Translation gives CASRFTLPEPGFVRHEQYF.